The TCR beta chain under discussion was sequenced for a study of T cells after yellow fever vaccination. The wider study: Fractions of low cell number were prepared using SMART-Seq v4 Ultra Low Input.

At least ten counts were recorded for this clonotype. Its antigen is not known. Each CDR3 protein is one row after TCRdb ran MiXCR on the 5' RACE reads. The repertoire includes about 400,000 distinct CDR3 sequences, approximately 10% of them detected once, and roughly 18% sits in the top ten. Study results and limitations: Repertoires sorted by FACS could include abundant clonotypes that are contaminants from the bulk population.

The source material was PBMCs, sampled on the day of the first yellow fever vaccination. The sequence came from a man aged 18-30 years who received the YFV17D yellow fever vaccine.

Written as DNA, the CDR3 is TGCGCCAGCAGCTTGGGGACTAGCGGGAATCTCTACGAGCAGTACTTC. It encodes CASSLGTSGNLYEQYF. The chain uses TRBV5-1 and TRBJ2-7; 12 bases agree with TRBD2. Trimming cost V 0 bases and J 3 bases; bases outside gene matches: 4. The V gene's germline CDR1 is SGHRS and CDR2 YFSETQ. The CDR3 has 16 amino acids.